This T cell receptor beta chain derives from a study of cytomegalovirus exposure and HLA in healthy donors. Study-wide findings and caveats: The authors enumerated some 160 TCR beta chains as linked to cytomegalovirus. Reported performance of the classifier showed diagnosis of cytomegalovirus status with high specificity and sensitivity.

Sequencing used immunoSEQ multiplex PCR; TCRdb keeps in-frame clones, though not all of them. Of some 170,000 clones in the sample, approximately 89% were seen once. Germline V gene data show CDR1 as SGHDT and CDR2 as YYEEEE. The CDR3 spans 13 residues. Trimming left V 1 base short and J 8 bases short, with 12 bases between. Among the 120 or so subjects of the validation cohort, separate from the roughly 670-subject first cohort, were the donors. Turning to this clone: Its antigen is unknown. The same CDR3 also results from other DNA sequences found in this sample.

The clonotype was recovered from a man between 18 and 35 years old in good health and CMV-seropositive. The sequencing sample was made of PBMCs. The chain uses TRBV5-6 and TRBJ1-2; no clear D gene. In nucleotides, the CDR3 is TGTGCCAGCAGCTTGACAGCCCCGAGAGGCTACACCTTC. It translates to CASSLTAPRGYTF.